This TCR beta chain appears in the sequencing data of a study of OX40 agonist ivuxolimab in advanced cancers. Here immunoSEQ multiplex PCR was the method, and the copy in TCRdb shows in-frame clones only, minus some. Here the sample spans 20,000 to 30,000 clones, around 79% being singletons. Trimming stripped 2 bases from V and 6 bases from J, with 6 bases between. The V gene's germline CDR1 is SGHNT and CDR2 YYREEE (reference sequence). The CDR3 extends over 11 amino acids. General observations from the study: Doses of 0.1 to 3.0 mg/kg were accompanied by clonal expansion of CD4+ and CD8+ blood T cells by week 6.

On this clone: The target antigen is unknown.

This chain links TRBV5-4 with TRBJ2-7, with D uncertain. This TCR derives from an adult with an advanced solid tumor such as melanoma, head and neck, liver or kidney cancer. The sequenced sample was CD4+ or CD8+ T cells sorted from blood, obtained in a trial of the OX40 agonist ivuxolimab. In DNA, the CDR3 is TGTGCCAGCAGCTTCCAGATCGAGCAGTACTTC. This translates into CASSFQIEQYF.